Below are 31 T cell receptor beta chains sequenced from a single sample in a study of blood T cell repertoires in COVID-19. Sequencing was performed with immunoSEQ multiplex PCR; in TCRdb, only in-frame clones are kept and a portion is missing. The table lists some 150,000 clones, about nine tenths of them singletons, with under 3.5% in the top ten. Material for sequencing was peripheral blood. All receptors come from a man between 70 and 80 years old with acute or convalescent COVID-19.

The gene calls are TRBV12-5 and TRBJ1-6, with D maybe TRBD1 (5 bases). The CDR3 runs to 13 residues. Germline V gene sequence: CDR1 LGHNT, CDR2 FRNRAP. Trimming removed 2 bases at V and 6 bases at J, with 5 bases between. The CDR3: CASGLQGNSPLHF. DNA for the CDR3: TGTGCTAGTGGTTTGCAGGGTAATTCACCCCTCCACTTT.

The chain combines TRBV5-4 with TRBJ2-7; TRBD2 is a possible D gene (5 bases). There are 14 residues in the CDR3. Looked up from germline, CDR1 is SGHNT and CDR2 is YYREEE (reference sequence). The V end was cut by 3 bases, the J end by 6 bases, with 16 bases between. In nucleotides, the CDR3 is TGTGCCAGCAGCTCACGGGCTAGGGAGTCCGAGCAGTACTTC. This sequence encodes CASSSRARESEQYF. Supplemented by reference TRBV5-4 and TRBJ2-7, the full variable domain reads ETGVTQSPTHLIKTRGQQVTLRCSSQSGHNTVSWYQQALGQGPQFIFQYYREEENGRGNFPPRFSGLQFPNYSSELNVNALELDDSALYLCASSSRARESEQYFGPGTRLTVT.

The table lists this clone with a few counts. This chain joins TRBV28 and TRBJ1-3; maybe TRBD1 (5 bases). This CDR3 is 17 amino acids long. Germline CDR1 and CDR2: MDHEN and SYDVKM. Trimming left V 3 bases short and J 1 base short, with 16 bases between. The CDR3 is CASSFGGTAGSGNTIYF. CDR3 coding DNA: TGTGCCAGCAGTTTTGGAGGGACCGCGGGATCTGGAAACACCATATATTTT.

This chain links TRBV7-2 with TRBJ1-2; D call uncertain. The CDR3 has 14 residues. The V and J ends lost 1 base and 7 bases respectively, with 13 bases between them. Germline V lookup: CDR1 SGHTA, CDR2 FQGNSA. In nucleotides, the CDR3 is TGTGCCAGCAGCTTAGGAACTTCGCCGGGTGGCTACACCTTC. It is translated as CASSLGTSPGGYTF.

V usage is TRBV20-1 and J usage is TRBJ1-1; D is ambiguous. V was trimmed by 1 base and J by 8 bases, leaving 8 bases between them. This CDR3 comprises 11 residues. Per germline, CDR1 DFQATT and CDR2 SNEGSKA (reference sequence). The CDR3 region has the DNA TGCAGTGCTAGAGCAGGTGGAGAAGCTTTCTTT. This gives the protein CSARAGGEAFF.

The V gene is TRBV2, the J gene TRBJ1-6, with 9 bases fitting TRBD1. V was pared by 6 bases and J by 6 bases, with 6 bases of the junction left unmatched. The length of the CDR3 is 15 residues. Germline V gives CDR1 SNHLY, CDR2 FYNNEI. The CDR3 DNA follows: TGTGCCAGCAGGATGGGACAGGGAGCTAATTCACCCCTCCACTTT. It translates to CASRMGQGANSPLHF. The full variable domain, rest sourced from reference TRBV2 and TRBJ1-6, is EPEVTQTPSHQVTQMGQEVILRCVPISNHLYFYWYRQILGQKVEFLVSFYNNEISEKSEIFDDQFSVERPDGSNFTLKIRSTKLEDSAMYFCASRMGQGANSPLHFGNGTRLTVT.

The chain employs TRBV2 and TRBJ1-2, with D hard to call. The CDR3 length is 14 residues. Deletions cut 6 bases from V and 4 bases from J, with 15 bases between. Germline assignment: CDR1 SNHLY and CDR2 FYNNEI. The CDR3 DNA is TGTGCCAGCAGGAGAGACTCAGACCTCTATGGCTACACCTTC. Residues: CASRRDSDLYGYTF. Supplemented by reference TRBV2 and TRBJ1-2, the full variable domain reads EPEVTQTPSHQVTQMGQEVILRCVPISNHLYFYWYRQILGQKVEFLVSFYNNEISEKSEIFDDQFSVERPDGSNFTLKIRSTKLEDSAMYFCASRRDSDLYGYTFGSGTRLTVV.

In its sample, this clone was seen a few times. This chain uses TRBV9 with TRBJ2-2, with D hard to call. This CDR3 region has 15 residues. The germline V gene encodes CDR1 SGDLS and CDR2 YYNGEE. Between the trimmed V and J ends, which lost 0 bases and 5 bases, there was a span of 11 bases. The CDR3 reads CASSVVTPRTGELFF. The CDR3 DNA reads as TGTGCCAGCAGCGTAGTAACCCCCAGAACCGGGGAGCTGTTTTTT.

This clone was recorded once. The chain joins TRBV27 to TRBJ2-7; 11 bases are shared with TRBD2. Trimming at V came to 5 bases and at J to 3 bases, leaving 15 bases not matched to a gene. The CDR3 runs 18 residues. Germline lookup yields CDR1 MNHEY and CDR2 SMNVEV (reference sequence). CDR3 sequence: CASSLYPPSSGRYYEQYF. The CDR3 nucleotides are TGTGCCAGCAGTCTTTATCCCCCTTCTAGCGGGAGGTACTACGAGCAGTACTTC.

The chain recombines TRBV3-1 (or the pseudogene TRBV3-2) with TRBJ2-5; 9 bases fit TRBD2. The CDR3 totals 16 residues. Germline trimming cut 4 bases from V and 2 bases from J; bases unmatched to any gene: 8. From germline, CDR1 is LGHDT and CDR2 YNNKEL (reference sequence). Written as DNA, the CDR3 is TGTGCCAGCAGCCCTGGACCACTAGCGGGTCAAGAGACCCAGTACTTC. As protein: CASSPGPLAGQETQYF.

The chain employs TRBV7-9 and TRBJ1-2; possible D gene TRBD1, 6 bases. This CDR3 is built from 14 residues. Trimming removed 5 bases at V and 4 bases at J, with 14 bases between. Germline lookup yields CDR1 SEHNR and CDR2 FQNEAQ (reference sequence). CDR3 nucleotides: TGTGCCAGCAGCCGCGGGGGGGGCCCCTATGGCTACACCTTC. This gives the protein CASSRGGGPYGYTF.

The CDR3 DNA is TGTGCCACCGATAGGACGGGAGGGACTGAAGCTTTCTTT. It is translated as CATDRTGGTEAFF. J is TRBJ1-1 and V is TRBV6-5, with D uncertain. Deletions cut 10 bases from V and 5 bases from J, with 17 bases between. This CDR3 is 13 amino acids long. CDR1 and CDR2 (germline): MNHEY, SVGAGI.

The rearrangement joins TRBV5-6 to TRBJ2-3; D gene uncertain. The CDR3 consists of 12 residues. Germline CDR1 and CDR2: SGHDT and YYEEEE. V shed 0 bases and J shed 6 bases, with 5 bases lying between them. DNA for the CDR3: TGTGCCAGCAGCTTGGGGGCGGATACGCAGTATTTT. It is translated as CASSLGADTQYF.

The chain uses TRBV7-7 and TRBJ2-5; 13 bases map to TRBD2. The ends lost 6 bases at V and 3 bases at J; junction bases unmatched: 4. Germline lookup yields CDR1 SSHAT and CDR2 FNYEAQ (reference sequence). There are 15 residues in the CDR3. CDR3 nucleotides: TGTGCCAGCAGTCCTGGACTAGCGGGGGAAGAGACCCAGTACTTC. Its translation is CASSPGLAGEETQYF. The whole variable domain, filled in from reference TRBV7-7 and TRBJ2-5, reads GAGVSQSPRYKVTKRGQDVTLRCDPISSHATLYWYQQALGQGPEFLTYFNYEAQPDKSGLPSDRFSAERPEGSISTLTIQRTEQRDSAMYRCASSPGLAGEETQYFGPGTRLLVL.

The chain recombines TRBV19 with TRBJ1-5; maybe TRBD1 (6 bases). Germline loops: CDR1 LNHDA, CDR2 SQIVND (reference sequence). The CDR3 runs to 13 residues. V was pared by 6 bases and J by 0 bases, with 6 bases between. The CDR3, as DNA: TGTGCCAGTAGCAGGGGTAGCAATCAGCCCCAGCATTTT. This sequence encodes CASSRGSNQPQHF.

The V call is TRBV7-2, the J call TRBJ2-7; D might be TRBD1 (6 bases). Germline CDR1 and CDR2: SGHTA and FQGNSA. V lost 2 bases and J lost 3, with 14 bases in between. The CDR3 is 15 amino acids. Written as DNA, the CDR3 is TGTGCCAGCAGCTTAATCAGGGGCTCCCTCTACGAGCAGTACTTC. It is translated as CASSLIRGSLYEQYF. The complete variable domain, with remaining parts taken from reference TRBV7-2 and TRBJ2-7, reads GAGVSQSPSNKVTEKGKDVELRCDPISGHTALYWYRQSLGQGLEFLIYFQGNSAPDKSGLPSDRFSAERTGGSVSTLTIQRTQQEDSAVYLCASSLIRGSLYEQYFGPGTRLTVT.

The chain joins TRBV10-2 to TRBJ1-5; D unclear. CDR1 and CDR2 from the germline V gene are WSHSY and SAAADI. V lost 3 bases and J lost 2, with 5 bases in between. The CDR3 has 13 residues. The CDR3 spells CASSDQGNQPQHF. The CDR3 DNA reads TGCGCCAGCAGTGACCAGGGCAATCAGCCCCAGCATTTT.

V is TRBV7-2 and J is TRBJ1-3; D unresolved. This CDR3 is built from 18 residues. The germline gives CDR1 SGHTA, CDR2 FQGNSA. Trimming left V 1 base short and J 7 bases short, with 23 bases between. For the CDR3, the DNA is TGTGCCAGCAGCTTAGTAGGAACCGTGTTGGCGTCGGGGAACACCATATATTTT. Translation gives CASSLVGTVLASGNTIYF.

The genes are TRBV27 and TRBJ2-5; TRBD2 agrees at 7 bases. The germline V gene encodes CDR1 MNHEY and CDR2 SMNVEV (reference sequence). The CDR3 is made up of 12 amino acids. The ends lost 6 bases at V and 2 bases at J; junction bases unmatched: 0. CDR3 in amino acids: CASRRGQETQYF. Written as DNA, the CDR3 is TGTGCCAGCAGGCGGGGGCAAGAGACCCAGTACTTC.

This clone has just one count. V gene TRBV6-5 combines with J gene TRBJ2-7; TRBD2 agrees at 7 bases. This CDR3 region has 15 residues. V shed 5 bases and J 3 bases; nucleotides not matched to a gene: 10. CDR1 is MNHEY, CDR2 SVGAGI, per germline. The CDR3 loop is CASSTPSGLGYEQYF. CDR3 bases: TGTGCCAGCAGTACCCCTAGCGGCCTAGGCTACGAGCAGTACTTC.

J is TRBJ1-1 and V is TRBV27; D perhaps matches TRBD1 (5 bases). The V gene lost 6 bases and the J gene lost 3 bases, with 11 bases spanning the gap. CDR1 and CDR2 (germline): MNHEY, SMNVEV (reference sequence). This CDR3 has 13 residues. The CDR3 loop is CASRKGFDTEAFF. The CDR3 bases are TGTGCCAGCAGGAAGGGGTTTGACACTGAAGCTTTCTTT.

CDR3 residues: CASSPGTGGEKLFF. The CDR3 coding sequence is TGCGCCAGCAGCCCCGGGACAGGGGGCGAAAAACTGTTTTTT. V gene TRBV4-3 combines with J gene TRBJ1-4; TRBD1 matches at 12 bases. Germline V CDR1 and CDR2: LGHNA, YSLEER. The length of the CDR3 is 14 residues. V was clipped by 4 bases and J by 8 bases; unmatched bases: 2.

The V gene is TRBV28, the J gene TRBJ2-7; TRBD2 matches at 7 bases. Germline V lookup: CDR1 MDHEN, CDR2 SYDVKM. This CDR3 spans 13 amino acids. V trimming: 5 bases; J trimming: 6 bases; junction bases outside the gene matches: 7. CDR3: CASSIWGGSEQYF. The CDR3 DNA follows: TGTGCCAGCAGTATTTGGGGGGGGAGCGAGCAGTACTTC.

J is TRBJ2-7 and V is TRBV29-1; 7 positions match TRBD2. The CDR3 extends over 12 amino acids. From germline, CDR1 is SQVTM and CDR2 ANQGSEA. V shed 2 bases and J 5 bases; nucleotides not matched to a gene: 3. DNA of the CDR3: TGCAGCGTTGAATCGGGGGGAAACGAGCAGTACTTC. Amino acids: CSVESGGNEQYF.

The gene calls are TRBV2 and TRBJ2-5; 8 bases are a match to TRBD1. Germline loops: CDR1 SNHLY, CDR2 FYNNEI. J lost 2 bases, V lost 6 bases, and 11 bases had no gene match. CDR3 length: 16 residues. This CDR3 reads CASRERRQGLQETQYF. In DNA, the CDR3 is TGTGCCAGCAGGGAACGAAGACAGGGGCTGCAAGAGACCCAGTACTTC.

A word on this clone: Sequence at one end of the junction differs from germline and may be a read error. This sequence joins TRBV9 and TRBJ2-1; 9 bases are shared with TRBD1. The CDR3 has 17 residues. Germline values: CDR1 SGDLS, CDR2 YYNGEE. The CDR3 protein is CARSAGGVGQGDNEQFF. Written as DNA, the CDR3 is TGTGCCCGCAGCGCTGGGGGGGTGGGACAGGGAGACAATGAGCAGTTCTTC. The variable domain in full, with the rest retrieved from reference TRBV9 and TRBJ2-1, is DSGVTQTPKHLITATGQRVTLRCSPRSGDLSVYWYQQSLDQGLQFLIQYYNGEERAKGNILERFSAQQFPDLHSELNLSSLELGDSALYFCARSAGGVGQGDNEQFFGPGTRLTVL.

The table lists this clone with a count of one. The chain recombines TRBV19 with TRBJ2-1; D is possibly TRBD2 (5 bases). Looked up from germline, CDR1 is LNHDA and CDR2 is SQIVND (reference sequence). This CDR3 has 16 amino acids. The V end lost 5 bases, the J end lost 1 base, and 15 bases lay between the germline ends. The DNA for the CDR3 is TGTGCCAGTAGTTTACGGGCTGGCGGGTCCTACAATGAGCAGTTCTTC. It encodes CASSLRAGGSYNEQFF.

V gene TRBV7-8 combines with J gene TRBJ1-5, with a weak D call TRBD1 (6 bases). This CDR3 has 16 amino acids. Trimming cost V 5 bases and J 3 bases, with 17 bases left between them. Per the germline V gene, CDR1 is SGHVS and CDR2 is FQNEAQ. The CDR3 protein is CASSGFQGRDNQPQHF. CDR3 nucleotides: TGTGCCAGCAGCGGCTTCCAGGGGCGAGACAATCAGCCCCAGCATTTT. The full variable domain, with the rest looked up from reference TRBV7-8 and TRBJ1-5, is GAGVSQSPRYKVAKRGQDVALRCDPISGHVSLFWYQQALGQGPEFLTYFQNEAQLDKSGLPSDRFFAERPEGSVSTLKIQRTQQEDSAVYLCASSGFQGRDNQPQHFGDGTRLSIL.

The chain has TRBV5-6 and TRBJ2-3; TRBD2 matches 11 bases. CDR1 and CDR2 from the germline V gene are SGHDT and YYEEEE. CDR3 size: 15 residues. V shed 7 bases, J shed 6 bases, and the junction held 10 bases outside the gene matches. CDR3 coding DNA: TGTGCCAGCGGGTACATAGCGGGGGGGACCGATACGCAGTATTTT. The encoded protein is CASGYIAGGTDTQYF.

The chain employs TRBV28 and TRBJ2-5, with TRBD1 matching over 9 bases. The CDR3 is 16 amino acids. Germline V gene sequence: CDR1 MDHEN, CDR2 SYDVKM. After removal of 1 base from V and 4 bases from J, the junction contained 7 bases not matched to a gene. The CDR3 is CASSLLQGADGETQYF. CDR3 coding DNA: TGTGCCAGCAGTTTATTACAGGGGGCTGATGGAGAGACCCAGTACTTC. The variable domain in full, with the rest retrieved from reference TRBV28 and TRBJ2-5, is DVKVTQSSRYLVKRTGEKVFLECVQDMDHENMFWYRQDPGLGLRLIYFSYDVKMKEKGDIPEGYSVSREKKERFSLILESASTNQTSMYLCASSLLQGADGETQYFGPGTRLLVL.

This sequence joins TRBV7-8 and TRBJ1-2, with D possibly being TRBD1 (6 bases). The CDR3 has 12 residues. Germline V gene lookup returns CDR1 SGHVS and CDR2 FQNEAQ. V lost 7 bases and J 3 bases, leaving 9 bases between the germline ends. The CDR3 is CASTPGDYGYTF. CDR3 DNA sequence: TGTGCCAGCACCCCAGGGGACTATGGCTACACCTTC.